These 20 T cell receptor beta chains share one sample of origin, sequenced in a study of blood T cell repertoires in COVID-19. Assay used: immunoSEQ multiplex PCR; TCRdb lists only in-frame clones, some missing. The sample has a few hundred thousand clones, roughly 88% seen once. Sequences were obtained from PBMCs or T cells enriched from blood (not recorded which). The receptors were gathered from a woman in her twenties or thirties who had recovered from COVID-19.

The rearrangement joins TRBV7-9 to TRBJ2-3; possible D gene TRBD2, 5 bases. Trimming removed 5 bases at V and 3 bases at J, with 15 bases between. Germline V gene data show CDR1 as SEHNR and CDR2 as FQNEAQ (reference sequence). CDR3 length equals 15 residues. The CDR3 reads CASSIAVRVTDTQYF. CDR3 coding DNA: TGTGCCAGCAGCATCGCAGTGCGGGTGACAGATACGCAGTATTTT.

V is TRBV5-1 and J is TRBJ2-5, with a possible D match to TRBD1 (6 bases). There are 14 residues in the CDR3. Germline V gene data show CDR1 as SGHRS and CDR2 as YFSETQ. V was shortened by 5 bases and J by 5 bases, with 16 bases between the two germline ends. The CDR3 DNA reads as TGCGCCAGCAGTTCAGGACAGCTGAGGGAGACCCAGTACTTC. Its protein product is CASSSGQLRETQYF.

This sequence joins TRBV9 and TRBJ2-2, with 10 bases fitting TRBD2. The CDR3 has 14 amino acids. Germline V gene sequence: CDR1 SGDLS, CDR2 YYNGEE. With 5 bases clipped from V and 6 bases from J, the junction kept 4 bases outside the gene matches. The CDR3 nucleotides read TGTGCCAGCAGAGATAGCGGGGGGTCCGGGGAGCTGTTTTTT. It codes for CASRDSGGSGELFF. The variable domain in full, completed from reference TRBV9 and TRBJ2-2, reads DSGVTQTPKHLITATGQRVTLRCSPRSGDLSVYWYQQSLDQGLQFLIQYYNGEERAKGNILERFSAQQFPDLHSELNLSSLELGDSALYFCASRDSGGSGELFFGEGSRLTVL.

The chain is built from TRBV27 and TRBJ2-3, with TRBD2 as a possible D gene (6 bases). V lost 5 bases to trimming and J lost 2 bases, with 17 bases between them. The CDR3 loop spans 16 amino acids. Germline lookup yields CDR1 MNHEY and CDR2 SMNVEV (reference sequence). CDR3 in DNA: TGTGCCAGCAGTCCTCTCGGGACTCTTCTCACAGATACGCAGTATTTT. It translates to CASSPLGTLLTDTQYF.

The chain has TRBV13 and TRBJ2-7; D is perhaps TRBD2 (6 bases). There are 13 residues in the CDR3. V lost 4 bases, J lost 4 bases, and 11 bases lay in between. Germline V gene sequence: CDR1 PRHDT, CDR2 FYEKMQ (reference sequence). The CDR3 here is CASSSLAGYEQYF. The CDR3 region has the DNA TGTGCCAGCAGCTCACTAGCAGGTTACGAGCAGTACTTC.

This sequence joins TRBV5-3 and TRBJ2-2; D is ambiguous. TRBV5-3 is filed as an ORF, its function uncertain. V lost 3 bases, J lost 6 bases, and 12 bases lay in between. This CDR3 spans 14 amino acids. The CDR3 nucleotides are TGTGCCAGAAGCTACGAGGTCTTATCCGGGGAGCTGTTTTTT. It specifies CARSYEVLSGELFF.

The gene calls are TRBV27 and TRBJ2-2; 12 positions agree with TRBD1. The ends lost 5 bases at V and 3 bases at J; junction bases unmatched: 13. The germline gives CDR1 MNHEY, CDR2 SMNVEV (reference sequence). The CDR3 length is 19 residues. The CDR3 loop reads CASSPSGQGASTDTGELFF. CDR3 bases: TGTGCCAGCAGTCCATCGGGACAGGGGGCTTCGACGGACACCGGGGAGCTGTTTTTT.

The rearrangement uses TRBV5-1 and TRBJ1-2; the match to TRBD1 covers 7 bases. This CDR3 comprises 14 residues. Germline lookup yields CDR1 SGHRS and CDR2 YFSETQ. V lost 2 bases, J lost 0 bases, and 1 base stayed unmatched. The CDR3: CASSLDRANYGYTF. Here the CDR3 DNA reads TGCGCCAGCAGCTTAGACAGGGCTAACTATGGCTACACCTTC.

The chain has TRBV7-9 and TRBJ2-5, with 14 bases identical to TRBD2. The CDR3 sequence is 16 residues long. Germline trimming cut 5 bases from V and 5 bases from J; bases unmatched to any gene: 7. Germline CDR1 reads SEHNR; CDR2 reads FQNEAQ (reference sequence). The CDR3 loop reads CASSGTSGGLWETQYF. DNA for the CDR3: TGTGCCAGCAGCGGGACTAGCGGGGGACTCTGGGAGACCCAGTACTTC.

This rearrangement joins TRBV19 to TRBJ1-2, with a tentative D call TRBD1 (6 bases). Trimming cost V 7 bases and J 4 bases, with 13 bases left between them. Germline V gene data show CDR1 as LNHDA and CDR2 as SQIVND (reference sequence). The CDR3 is 13 residues long. The DNA of the CDR3 is TGTGCCAGTAATCCTCGGGACACCTATGGCTACACCTTC. This encodes CASNPRDTYGYTF.

The table lists this clone with a few counts. The chain has TRBV5-5 and TRBJ2-5, with TRBD1 matching over 11 bases. Losses at the gene ends were 4 bases for V and 4 bases for J; bases not matched to a gene: 9. CDR3 length: 16 residues. In germline, CDR1 is SGHKS, CDR2 YYEKEE (reference sequence). CDR3: CASSPSGGTGGETQYF. In DNA form, the CDR3 reads TGTGCCAGCAGCCCCTCCGGGGGGACAGGGGGAGAGACCCAGTACTTC.

The chain carries TRBV11-3 and TRBJ1-1; D gene uncertain. This CDR3 spans 13 amino acids. The V gene's germline CDR1 is SGHNT and CDR2 YENEEA. V was pared by 0 bases and J by 7 bases, with 9 bases between. For the CDR3, the DNA is TGTGCCAGCAGCTTAGATAGAGGACTTGAAGCTTTCTTT. Translation: CASSLDRGLEAFF. Variable domain in full (rest from reference TRBV11-3 and TRBJ1-1): EAGVVQSPRYKIIEKKQPVAFWCNPISGHNTLYWYLQNLGQGPELLIRYENEEAVDDSQLPKDRFSAERLKGVDSTLKIQPAELGDSAVYLCASSLDRGLEAFFGQGTRLTVV.

This chain connects TRBV5-1 to TRBJ2-7, with 8 bases lining up with TRBD1. The CDR3 contains 14 residues. Per the germline V gene, CDR1 is SGHRS and CDR2 is YFSETQ. V dropped 4 bases and J dropped 2; count of bases not matched to a gene: 5. The DNA for the CDR3 is TGCGCCAGCAGCCCGGGGACAGGAGCCTACGAGCAGTACTTC. It specifies CASSPGTGAYEQYF.

The chain couples TRBV13 to TRBJ2-3; 10 nucleotides line up with TRBD2. V gave up 5 bases and J gave up 2 bases; unmatched junction bases: 13. The CDR3 consists of 18 residues. The germline CDR1 and CDR2 sequences are PRHDT and FYEKMQ (reference sequence). As DNA, the CDR3 is TGTGCCAGCAGCCCCCAGGGGAGCGGGGGGGTCTTCACAGATACGCAGTATTTT. This translates into CASSPQGSGGVFTDTQYF. Drawing the rest from reference TRBV13 and TRBJ2-3, the complete variable domain is AAGVIQSPRHLIKEKRETATLKCYPIPRHDTVYWYQQGPGQDPQFLISFYEKMQSDKGSIPDRFSAQQFSDYHSELNMSSLELGDSALYFCASSPQGSGGVFTDTQYFGPGTRLTVL.

The J gene is TRBJ1-3, the V gene TRBV19; 8 bases are shared with TRBD1. The junction had 15 bases not matched to a gene; V was cut back by 6 bases and J by 2 bases. Per the germline V gene, CDR1 is LNHDA and CDR2 is SQIVND (reference sequence). The CDR3 has 18 amino acids. CDR3 nucleotides: TGTGCCAGTAGGATCCATACTCGTCGGACAGGGCCTGGAAACACCATATATTTT. As protein: CASRIHTRRTGPGNTIYF.

The gene calls are TRBV10-3 and TRBJ2-2, with unresolved D. V was pared by 2 bases and J by 6 bases, with 7 bases between. Germline V gene lookup returns CDR1 ENHRY and CDR2 SYGVKD. The length of the CDR3 is 13 residues. The CDR3 is CAISELPPGELFF. The CDR3 nucleotides are TGTGCCATCAGTGAGCTACCTCCCGGGGAGCTGTTTTTT.

A single count supports this clone. The V gene is TRBV3-1 (or the pseudogene TRBV3-2), the J gene TRBJ1-6, with 7 nucleotides matching TRBD1. J gave up 5 bases and V 1 base, and 5 bases lay outside the gene matches. The CDR3 has 16 amino acids. Germline loops: CDR1 LGHDT, CDR2 YNNKEL (reference sequence). The CDR3 protein is CASSQATGAHNSPLHF. The CDR3 nucleotides read TGTGCCAGCAGCCAAGCAACAGGGGCTCATAATTCACCCCTCCACTTT.

Turning to this clone: At the DNA level, this CDR3 is encoded by other sequences in the same sample as well. J is TRBJ1-5 and V is TRBV6-4, with D perhaps matching TRBD1 (6 bases). V was trimmed by 5 bases and J by 6 bases, leaving 11 bases between them. CDR3 size: 13 residues. The germline V gene encodes CDR1 MRHNA and CDR2 SNTAGT. The CDR3 nucleotides are TGTGCCAGCAGTTACAGGGTGGGTCAGCCCCAGCATTTT. Translation: CASSYRVGQPQHF.

The V call is TRBV27, the J call TRBJ2-7; D is unclear. The germline V and J ends were trimmed by 0 bases and 3 bases, with 6 bases remaining between them. The CDR3 is made up of 13 amino acids. The V gene's germline CDR1 is MNHEY and CDR2 SMNVEV (reference sequence). CDR3 coding DNA: TGTGCCAGCAGTTTATCGAGAGGCTACGAGCAGTACTTC. Translating it yields CASSLSRGYEQYF.

The chain combines TRBV27 with TRBJ2-7; 9 positions match TRBD1. The trim removed 6 bases at V and 3 bases at J, leaving 3 bases unmatched. The germline V gene has CDR1 MNHEY and CDR2 SMNVEV (reference sequence). The CDR3 has 13 residues. As DNA, the CDR3 is TGTGCCAGCAGATGGACAGGGGACTACGAGCAGTACTTC. It yields the protein CASRWTGDYEQYF.